What follows are 16 T cell receptor beta chains derived from one specimen sequenced in a study of blood T cell repertoires in COVID-19. Only in-frame clones appear in the TCRdb table, and some are missing; sequencing was by immunoSEQ multiplex PCR. This table holds 200,000 or so clones, 88% found once. Sequencing used peripheral blood. These receptors all stem from a woman aged 55-70 years with acute or convalescent COVID-19.

The chain employs TRBV7-2 and TRBJ2-5; a possible D gene is TRBD2 (5 bases). V was trimmed by 3 bases and J by 3 bases, leaving 8 bases between them. Germline assignment: CDR1 SGHTA and CDR2 FQGNSA. The CDR3 is 13 residues long. The CDR3 region is CASSLGVEETQYF. The CDR3 DNA is TGTGCCAGCAGCTTGGGAGTAGAAGAGACCCAGTACTTC. Variable domain in full (rest from reference TRBV7-2 and TRBJ2-5): GAGVSQSPSNKVTEKGKDVELRCDPISGHTALYWYRQSLGQGLEFLIYFQGNSAPDKSGLPSDRFSAERTGGSVSTLTIQRTQQEDSAVYLCASSLGVEETQYFGPGTRLLVL.

This clone was recorded once. The CDR3 here is CASSPLGAPLTQETQYF. CDR3 DNA sequence: TGTGCCAGCTCACCACTTGGGGCTCCCTTGACCCAAGAGACCCAGTACTTC. The J gene is TRBJ2-5, the V gene TRBV18; a possible D gene is TRBD1 (5 bases). V was pared by 1 base and J by 1 base, with 16 bases between. CDR1 and CDR2 from the germline V gene are KGHSH and LQKENI. The CDR3 spans 17 residues. Full variable domain (remainder filled in from reference TRBV18 and TRBJ2-5): NAGVMQNPRHLVRRRGQEARLRCSPMKGHSHVYWYRQLPEEGLKFMVYLQKENIIDESGMPKERFSAEFPKEGPSILRIQQVVRGDSAAYFCASSPLGAPLTQETQYFGPGTRLLVL.

The chain has TRBV11-2 and TRBJ1-6; D is ambiguous. Looked up from germline, CDR1 is SGHAT and CDR2 is FQNNGV. V lost 9 bases, J lost 8 bases, and 14 bases lay in between. This CDR3 is built from 13 residues. The DNA of the CDR3 is TGTGCCAGTCGTAGGGAGGAGGATTCACCCCTCCACTTT. Translating it yields CASRREEDSPLHF.

J is TRBJ2-7 and V is TRBV6-5; D is perhaps TRBD1 (6 bases). Trimming pared 5 bases from V and 1 base from J, leaving 9 bases between. Germline CDR1 MNHEY, CDR2 SVGAGI. The CDR3 has 13 amino acids. In nucleotides, the CDR3 is TGTGCCAGCAGTAAAAGGGGGTCCTACGAGCAGTACTTC. This gives the protein CASSKRGSYEQYF.

The chain links TRBV5-1 to TRBJ1-1; TRBD1 matches at 9 bases. The junction had 11 bases not matched to a gene; V was cut back by 5 bases and J by 6 bases. CDR3 length equals 15 residues. Germline CDR1 is SGHRS and CDR2 is YFSETQ. The CDR3: CASSRTGAPEAEAFF. CDR3 DNA sequence: TGCGCCAGCAGTAGGACAGGGGCACCCGAGGCTGAAGCTTTCTTT.

The rearrangement joins TRBV15 to TRBJ2-5, with TRBD2 as a possible D gene (5 bases). Trimming removed 0 bases at V and 6 bases at J, with 14 bases between. Germline assignment: CDR1 LNHNV and CDR2 YYDKDF (reference sequence). This CDR3 has 15 residues. For the CDR3, the DNA is TGTGCCACCAGCAGAGATGGTAGTAGGAGGAAGACCCAGTACTTC. Protein: CATSRDGSRRKTQYF.

V and J are TRBV6-5 and TRBJ1-1; D is unclear. Trimming shortened V by 0 bases and J by 5 bases, and 13 bases separated the two germline ends. CDR1 MNHEY and CDR2 SVGAGI come from the germline V gene. The CDR3 covers 15 residues. The CDR3 sequence: CASSYSSLTLTEAFF. Written as DNA, the CDR3 is TGTGCCAGCAGTTACTCAAGTTTAACTCTAACTGAAGCTTTCTTT.

CDR3 residues: CASSLGRTNEKLFF. Written as DNA, the CDR3 is TGTGCCAGCAGCTTGGGGAGGACTAATGAAAAACTGTTTTTT. The rearrangement joins TRBV7-9 to TRBJ1-4; D is undetermined. This CDR3 is 14 amino acids long. Germline V gene data show CDR1 as SEHNR and CDR2 as FQNEAQ (reference sequence). V was cut by 3 bases and J by 2 bases, with 7 bases left in between.

CDR3 sequence (DNA): TGTGCCAGCAAACCGGGTTGGTCGAAAGGCAATCAGCCCCAGCATTTT. Translated: CASKPGWSKGNQPQHF. The chain joins TRBV2 to TRBJ1-5; D call uncertain. The germline gives CDR1 SNHLY, CDR2 FYNNEI. This CDR3 spans 16 amino acids. With 7 bases removed from V and 2 bases from J, the gap between germline ends came to 18 bases.

J is TRBJ1-5 and V is TRBV6-2 or TRBV6-3; D ambiguous. Germline values: CDR1 MNHEY, CDR2 SVGEGT. This CDR3 has 14 amino acids. Trimming cost V 7 bases and J 2 bases, with 12 bases left between them. CDR3 nucleotide sequence: TGTGCCAGCATCCCCGCCAGTCGCAATCAGCCCCAGCATTTT. Translation gives CASIPASRNQPQHF.

The rearrangement uses TRBV24-1 and TRBJ2-1, with D possibly matching TRBD2 (6 bases). Trimming cost V 4 bases and J 0 bases, with 18 bases left between them. CDR3 length: 18 amino acids. The germline CDR1 and CDR2 sequences are KGHDR and SFDVKD. The CDR3 here is CATSDPDSGRSSYNEQFF. The CDR3 DNA follows: TGTGCCACCAGTGACCCCGATAGCGGCCGAAGCTCCTACAATGAGCAGTTCTTC.

This clone was seen a single time. The V call is TRBV6-2 or TRBV6-3, the J call TRBJ2-1; TRBD2 might be the D (5 bases). CDR3 length: 17 residues. V lost 6 bases and J lost 0, with 18 bases in between. Germline-derived CDR1 and CDR2 are MNHEY and SVGEGT. Here the CDR3 reads CASSKRLGGSSYNEQFF. The CDR3 region has the DNA TGTGCCAGCAGCAAAAGGCTCGGAGGAAGCTCCTACAATGAGCAGTTCTTC.

In DNA, the CDR3 is TGCGCCAGCAGCCCGGGACAGGGGGGCACTAATGAAAAACTGTTTTTT. Residues: CASSPGQGGTNEKLFF. The chain recombines TRBV5-1 with TRBJ1-4; the match to TRBD1 covers 11 bases. Trimming removed 4 bases from V and 2 bases from J; junction bases left unmatched: 4. This CDR3 is 16 amino acids long. Germline-derived CDR1 and CDR2 are SGHRS and YFSETQ.

CDR3 region: CAWTIGGGYTF. CDR3 coding DNA: TGTGCCTGGACCATCGGGGGGGGCTACACCTTC. The rearrangement links TRBV30 to TRBJ1-2, with D possibly matching TRBD1 (5 bases). Germline V CDR1 and CDR2: GTSNPN, SVGIG (reference sequence). Trimming removed 4 bases from V and 8 bases from J, with 11 bases in between. The CDR3 totals 11 residues.

The chain recombines TRBV4-2 with TRBJ2-2; 10 bases align to TRBD2. With 0 bases clipped from V and 6 bases from J, the junction kept 10 bases outside the gene matches. This CDR3 spans 18 amino acids. CDR1 LGHNA and CDR2 YNFKEQ come from the germline V gene. The CDR3 DNA reads as TGTGCCAGCAGCCAAGAATACACTAGCGGGGTGGTTTCCGGGGAGCTGTTTTTT. It specifies CASSQEYTSGVVSGELFF.

This clone was seen a handful of times. The CDR3 nucleotides are TGTGCCAGCAGTTACCCGACAGGCAGGAATGAAAAACTGTTTTTT. Residues: CASSYPTGRNEKLFF. This chain links TRBV6-6 with TRBJ1-4, with D possibly matching TRBD1 (6 bases). CDR3 length equals 15 residues. V was cut by 2 bases and J by 5 bases, with 12 bases left in between. CDR1 is MNHNY, CDR2 SVGAGI, per germline (reference sequence).